The sequence of this TCR beta chain was determined in a study of relationships among human T cell subsets. Study conclusions and caveats: Bead-based sorting did not rule out CD4+CD8+ double-positive cells. Across seven subsets, gene usage, CDR3 length and N-additions did not differ significantly. Th1, Th2 and regulatory T cells shared many CDR3 sequences.

CD4+CD25-CD294+ Th2 cells were bead-selected for CD294 once CD4+CD56+ natural killer T cells were depleted. Per the germline V gene, CDR1 is DFQATT and CDR2 is SNEGSKA (reference sequence). This CDR3 has 16 residues. Between the trimmed V and J ends, which lost 1 base and 4 bases, there was a span of 18 bases. This clonotype was recorded a few times. No antigen is known for it. From mRNA, alpha and beta CDR3 regions were amplified using semiquantitative ARM-PCR. In ARM-PCR, communal superprimers followed tagged nested gene-specific primers for exponential amplification. TCRdb processed the multiplex PCR reads anew with MiXCR; each CDR3 protein has one entry. The data hold 3,000 to 4,000 distinct CDR3 sequences, with roughly 50% observed a single time.

Sequencing was performed on CD4+ Th2 cells sorted from blood. The chain is built from TRBV20-1 and TRBJ2-3, with TRBD2 as a possible D gene (6 bases). The clonotype originates from a man aged 35-49 years in good health. CDR3 sequence (DNA): TGCAGTGCTAGAGGGGCCCCTCGGTCGGGGGCAGATACGCAGTATTTT. Translated, it gives CSARGAPRSGADTQYF.